This T cell receptor beta chain was identified during a study of cytomegalovirus exposure and HLA in healthy donors. Broader study findings: The HLA-A and HLA-B alleles of most subjects were reportedly predicted accurately from TCR beta sequences. For TCR beta chains, V- and J-gene trimming was later linked to a missense DCLRE1C variant. The dataset shows that most TCR sequences were rare, while some public TCRs occurred in many donors. As confirmed in vitro, a few CMV-associated chains were specific for CMV antigens.

PCR primers comprised 60 Vbeta and 13 Jbeta primers. Measured with immunoSEQ multiplex PCR; TCRdb has only the in-frame clones, and not every one. This table holds approximately 140,000 clones, more than 60% found once. V was cut by 6 bases and J by 10 bases, with 16 bases left in between. The germline V gene encodes CDR1 SNHLY and CDR2 FYNNEI. The CDR3 spans 13 residues. With respect to this clone: Its target is not known.

The rearrangement links TRBV2 to TRBJ2-4, with D possibly being TRBD2 (5 bases). This sequence was found in a woman aged 18-35 years in good health and CMV-seronegative. What was sequenced was PBMCs. In nucleotides, the CDR3 is TGTGCCAGCAGAGGCGCCCGTGAGGGTATTCAGTACTTC. Encoded protein: CASRGAREGIQYF.